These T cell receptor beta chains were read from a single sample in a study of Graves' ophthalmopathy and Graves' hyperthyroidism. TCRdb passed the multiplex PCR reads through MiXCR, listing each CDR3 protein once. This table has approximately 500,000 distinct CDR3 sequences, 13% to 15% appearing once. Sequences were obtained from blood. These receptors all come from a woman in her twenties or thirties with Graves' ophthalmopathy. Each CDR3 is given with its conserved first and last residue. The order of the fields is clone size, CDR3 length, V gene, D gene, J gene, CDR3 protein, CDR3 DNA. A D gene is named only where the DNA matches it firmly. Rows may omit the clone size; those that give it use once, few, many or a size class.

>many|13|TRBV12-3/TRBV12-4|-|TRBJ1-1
CASTMTVNTEAFF
TGTGCCAGCACCATGACGGTGAACACTGAAGCTTTCTTT
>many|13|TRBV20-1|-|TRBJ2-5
CSARDTLTKTQYF
TGCAGTGCTAGAGATACCCTAACGAAGACCCAGTACTTC
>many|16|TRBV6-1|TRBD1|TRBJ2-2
CASRPGQGSNSGELFF
TGTGCCAGCAGGCCTGGACAGGGCTCGAATTCCGGGGAGCTGTTTTTT
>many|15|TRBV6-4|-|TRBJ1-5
CASSEEVLGNQPQHF
TGTGCCAGCAGTGAAGAGGTTCTGGGCAATCAGCCCCAGCATTTT
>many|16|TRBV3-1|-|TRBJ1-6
CASSQTSRSRGTPLHF
TGTGCCAGCAGCCAAACCTCGAGGAGCAGGGGAACACCCCTCCACTTT
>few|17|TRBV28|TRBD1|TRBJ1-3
CASSPTPTGGLGNTIYF
TGTGCCAGCAGTCCAACGCCGACAGGGGGTCTTGGAAACACCATATATTTT
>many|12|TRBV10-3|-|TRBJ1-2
CASSGGSDGYTF
TGTGCCTCGAGTGGGGGCTCCGATGGCTACACCTTC
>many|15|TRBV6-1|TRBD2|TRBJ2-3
CASNEESGGPYTQYF
TGTGCCAGCAATGAAGAGTCGGGGGGGCCTTATACGCAGTATTTT
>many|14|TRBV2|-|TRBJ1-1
CASIIGGAITEAFF
TGTGCCAGCATAATTGGGGGCGCGATAACTGAAGCTTTCTTT
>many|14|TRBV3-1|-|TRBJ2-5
CASSQVGFGETQYF
TGTGCCAGCAGCCAAGTAGGCTTTGGAGAGACCCAGTACTTC
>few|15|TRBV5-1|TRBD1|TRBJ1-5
CASSYGTGENQPQHF
TGCGCCAGCAGCTATGGGACAGGGGAGAACCAGCCCCAGCATTTT
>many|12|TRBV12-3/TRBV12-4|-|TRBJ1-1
CASKGAGTEAFF
TGTGCCAGCAAAGGGGCGGGCACTGAAGCTTTCTTT
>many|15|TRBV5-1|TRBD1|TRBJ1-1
CASSLSGQGDTEAFF
TGCGCCAGCAGCTTATCCGGACAGGGTGACACTGAAGCTTTCTTT
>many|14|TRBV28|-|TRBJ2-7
CASSSPNIFYEQYF
TGTGCCAGCAGTTCCCCGAACATCTTCTACGAGCAGTACTTC
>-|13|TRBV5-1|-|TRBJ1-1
CASSLGADTEAFF
TGCGCCAGCAGCTTGGGCGCGGACACTGAAGCTTTCTTT
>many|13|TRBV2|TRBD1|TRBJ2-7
CATHRTGVYEQYF
TGTGCCACCCACAGGACAGGGGTCTACGAGCAGTACTTC
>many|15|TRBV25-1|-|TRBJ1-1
CASSPRAFSATEAFF
TGTGCCAGCAGTCCACGGGCCTTCTCGGCCACTGAAGCTTTCTTT
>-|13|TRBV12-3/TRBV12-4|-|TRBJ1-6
CASSLATWTPLHF
TGTGCCAGCAGTTTAGCCACTTGGACACCCCTCCACTTT
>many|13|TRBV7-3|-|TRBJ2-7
CASSLQGGPEQYF
TGTGCCAGCAGCTTACAGGGGGGACCCGAGCAGTACTTC
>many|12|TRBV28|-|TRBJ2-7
CASSKPYYEQYF
TGTGCCAGCAGTAAACCCTACTACGAGCAGTACTTC
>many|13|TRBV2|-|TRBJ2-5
CASSSRQRETQYF
TGTGCCAGCAGTTCTAGGCAAAGGGAGACCCAGTACTTC
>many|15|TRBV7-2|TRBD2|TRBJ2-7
CASSPDSGGVYEQYF
TGTGCCAGCAGCCCTGATAGCGGGGGGGTCTACGAGCAGTACTTC
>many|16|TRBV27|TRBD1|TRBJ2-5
CASSSSRDSKQETQYF
TGTGCCAGCAGTTCTTCTCGGGACAGCAAGCAAGAGACCCAGTACTTC
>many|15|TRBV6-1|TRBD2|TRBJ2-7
CASSVTSGNSYEQYF
TGTGCCAGCAGTGTCACTAGCGGGAACTCCTACGAGCAGTACTTC
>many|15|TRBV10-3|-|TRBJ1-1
CAISERRGENTEAFF
TGTGCCATCAGTGAGAGAAGGGGCGAGAACACTGAAGCTTTCTTT
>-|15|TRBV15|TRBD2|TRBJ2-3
CATSLASGGADTQYF
TGTGCCACCAGCCTAGCTAGCGGGGGGGCAGATACGCAGTATTTT
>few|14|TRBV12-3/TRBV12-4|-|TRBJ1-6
CASSLEGKYSPLHF
TGTGCCAGCAGTTTGGAAGGGAAATATTCACCCCTCCACTTT
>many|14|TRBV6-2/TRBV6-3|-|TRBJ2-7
CASSERVGSYEQYF
TGTGCCAGCAGCGAAAGGGTCGGCTCCTACGAGCAGTACTTC
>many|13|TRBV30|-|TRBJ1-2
CAWSVKGSHGYTF
TGTGCCTGGAGTGTAAAAGGGTCCCATGGCTACACCTTC
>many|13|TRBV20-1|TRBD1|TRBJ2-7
CSALRTGGYEQYF
TGCAGTGCTCTGAGGACAGGCGGCTACGAGCAGTACTTC
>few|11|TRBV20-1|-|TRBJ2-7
CSASGSREQYF
TGCAGTGCTAGCGGGAGTCGGGAGCAGTACTTC
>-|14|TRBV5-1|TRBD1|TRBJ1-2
CASSRTGGDDGYTF
TGCGCCAGCAGTCGGACAGGGGGCGATGATGGCTACACCTTC
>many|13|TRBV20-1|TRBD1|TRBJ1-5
CSAAGTGSQPQHF
TGCAGTGCGGCAGGGACAGGGAGTCAGCCCCAGCATTTT
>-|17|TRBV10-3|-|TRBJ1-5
CAISESGPAASNQPQHF
TGTGCCATCAGTGAGTCTGGGCCAGCCGCTAGCAATCAGCCCCAGCATTTT
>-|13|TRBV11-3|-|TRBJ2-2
CASSYRVGGELFF
TGTGCCAGCAGTTACAGGGTGGGCGGGGAGCTGTTTTTT
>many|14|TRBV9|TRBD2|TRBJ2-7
CASSSSGRAYEQYF
TGTGCCAGCAGCTCTAGCGGAAGAGCTTACGAGCAGTACTTC
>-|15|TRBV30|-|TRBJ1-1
CAWSVWGGRDTEAFF
TGTGCCTGGAGTGTATGGGGGGGCCGGGACACTGAAGCTTTCTTT
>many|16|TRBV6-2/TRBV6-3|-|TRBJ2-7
CASSYIAGSGIYEQYF
TGTGCCAGCAGTTACATTGCGGGGTCCGGGATCTACGAGCAGTACTTC
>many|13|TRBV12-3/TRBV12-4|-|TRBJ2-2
CASGPLGTGELFF
TGTGCCAGCGGGCCCCTCGGCACCGGGGAGCTGTTTTTT
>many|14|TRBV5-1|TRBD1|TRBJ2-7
CASSFETGGNEQYF
TGCGCCAGCAGCTTCGAGACAGGGGGCAACGAGCAGTACTTC
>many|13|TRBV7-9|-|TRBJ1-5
CASSLTVDQPQHF
TGTGCCAGCAGCTTGACAGTCGATCAGCCCCAGCATTTT
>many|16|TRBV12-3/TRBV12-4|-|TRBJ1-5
CASKQGRAPSNQPQHF
TGTGCCAGCAAACAAGGACGGGCACCTAGCAATCAGCCCCAGCATTTT
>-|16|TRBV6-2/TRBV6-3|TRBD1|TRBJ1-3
CASSSWTGLTGNTIYF
TGTGCCAGCAGTTCCTGGACAGGACTCACTGGAAACACCATATATTTT
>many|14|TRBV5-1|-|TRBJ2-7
CASRGGVLSYEQYF
TGCGCCAGCAGAGGGGGAGTCCTATCCTACGAGCAGTACTTC
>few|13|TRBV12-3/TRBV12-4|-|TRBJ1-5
CASNGDLNQPQHF
TGTGCCAGCAACGGGGACTTAAATCAGCCCCAGCATTTT
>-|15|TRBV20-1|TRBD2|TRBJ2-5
CSAKKGGRAWGTQYF
TGCAGTGCTAAAAAGGGCGGGAGGGCCTGGGGGACCCAGTACTTC
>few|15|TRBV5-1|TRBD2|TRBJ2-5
CASRGTRSHQETQYF
TGCGCCAGCAGAGGGACTAGGAGTCACCAAGAGACCCAGTACTTC
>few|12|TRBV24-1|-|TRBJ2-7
CATSDYRDEQYF
TGTGCCACCAGTGATTATAGGGACGAGCAGTACTTC
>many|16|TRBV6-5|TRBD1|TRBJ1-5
CASSYSGQHSNQPQHF
TGTGCCAGCAGTTACTCGGGACAGCATAGCAATCAGCCCCAGCATTTT
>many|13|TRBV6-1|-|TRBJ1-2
CASPRGLGRGYTF
TGTGCCAGCCCAAGAGGTTTGGGTCGTGGCTACACCTTC
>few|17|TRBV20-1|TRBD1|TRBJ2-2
CSAREPSGTVPTGELFF
TGCAGTGCTAGAGAACCCTCGGGGACAGTCCCCACCGGGGAGCTGTTTTTT
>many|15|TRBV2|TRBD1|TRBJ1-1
CASSVSGTGDTEAFF
TGTGCCAGCAGTGTCTCCGGGACAGGGGACACTGAAGCTTTCTTT